This T cell receptor (beta chain) appears in the sequencing data of a study of OX40 agonist ivuxolimab in advanced cancers. General study results and limits: In the 0.1 to 3.0 mg/kg range, CD4+ and CD8+ blood T cells had expanded clonally by week 6.

Per the germline V gene, CDR1 is MNHEY and CDR2 is SVGAGI. Germline trimming cut 8 bases from V and 0 bases from J; bases unmatched to any gene: 3. The CDR3 runs 14 residues. The count of this clone is one. Antigen specificity is unknown. The protocol was immunoSEQ multiplex PCR, while the TCRdb copy is restricted to in-frame clones and leaves out a portion. The repertoire consists of roughly 89,000 clones, with approximately 90% occurring once and the leading ten covering 0.33%. The chain carries TRBV6-5 and TRBJ2-1, with 8 bases identical to TRBD1. The clonotype originates from an adult with an advanced solid tumor such as melanoma, head and neck, liver or kidney cancer. The starting material was CD4+ or CD8+ T cells sorted from blood, obtained in a trial of the OX40 agonist ivuxolimab. CDR3 coding DNA: TGTGCCAGCCGGACAGGGAGCTCCTACAATGAGCAGTTCTTC. Protein product: CASRTGSSYNEQFF.